This T cell receptor beta chain is from a study of blood T cell repertoires in COVID-19. Overall study context: The United States, Italy and Spain provided the acute and convalescent COVID-19 samples. T cells, B-cell-depleted T cells, or PBMCs provided the cDNA or gDNA that served as material.

The V gene's germline CDR1 is LNHDA and CDR2 SQIVND (reference sequence). The CDR3 is made up of 14 amino acids. With 6 bases clipped from V and 9 bases from J, the junction kept 5 bases outside the gene matches. Residents of about two dozen US areas, aged roughly 18 to 89 years, made up the participants. TCRdb's table, derived via immunoSEQ multiplex PCR, lists solely in-frame clones and lacks some. The sample carries around 390,000 clones, just under 90% recorded once. The clonotype originates from a woman aged 45-59 years who had recovered from COVID-19. Sequenced input: PBMCs or T cells enriched from blood (not recorded which). This chain connects TRBV19 to TRBJ1-6; TRBD1 aligns across 10 bases. CDR3 residues: CASSQTGGSSPLHF. The CDR3 region has the DNA TGTGCCAGTAGCCAGACAGGGGGCAGTTCACCCCTCCACTTT. The full variable domain, with the rest looked up from reference TRBV19 and TRBJ1-6, is DGGITQSPKYLFRKEGQNVTLSCEQNLNHDAMYWYRQDPGQGLRLIYYSQIVNDFQKGDIAEGYSVSREKKESFPLTVTSAQKNPTAFYLCASSQTGGSSPLHFGNGTRLTVT.